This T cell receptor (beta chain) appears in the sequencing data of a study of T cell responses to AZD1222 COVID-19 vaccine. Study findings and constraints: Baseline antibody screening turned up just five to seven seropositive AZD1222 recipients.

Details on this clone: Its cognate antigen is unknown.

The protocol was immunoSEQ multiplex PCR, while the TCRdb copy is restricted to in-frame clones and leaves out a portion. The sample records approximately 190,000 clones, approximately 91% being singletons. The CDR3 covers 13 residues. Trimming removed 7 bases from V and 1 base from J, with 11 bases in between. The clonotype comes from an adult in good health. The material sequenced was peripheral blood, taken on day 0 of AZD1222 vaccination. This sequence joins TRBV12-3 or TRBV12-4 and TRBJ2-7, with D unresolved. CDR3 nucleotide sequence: TGTGCCAGCATGGGTAGCTATTCCTACGAGCAGTACTTC. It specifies CASMGSYSYEQYF.